Presented here are 16 T cell receptor beta chains from one specimen sequenced in a study of T cell repertoires in cytomegalovirus infection. Their antigens are not known. MiXCR, applied by TCRdb to the reads, yields one record per CDR3 protein. Among around 230,000 distinct CDR3 sequences, roughly two fifths were seen once, and the ten largest hold about 60%. Sequencing used CD8+ T cells from cultured PBMCs, obtained from culture after CMV antigen stimulation. Receptors originate from a human donor in good health (CMV status not recorded). Some clones in this sample may be carry-over from other donors' samples.

The chain is built from TRBV14 and TRBJ1-3; D unresolved. Trimming took 4 bases from V and 4 from J, leaving 8 bases between them. The germline CDR1 and CDR2 sequences are SGHDN and FVKESK. The CDR3 runs 13 residues. The CDR3 is CASSLSPGNTIYF. The CDR3 DNA reads as TGTGCCAGCAGCCTGAGCCCCGGAAACACCATATATTTT.

This clonotype has only a few counts. The chain recombines TRBV12-3 or TRBV12-4 with TRBJ2-2, with D unclear. Between the trimmed V and J ends, which lost 7 bases and 3 bases, there was a span of 12 bases. CDR3 length equals 14 residues. CDR3 protein: CASNIPQHTGELFF. CDR3 nucleotides: TGTGCCAGCAATATTCCCCAACACACCGGGGAGCTGTTTTTT.

V usage is TRBV20-1 and J usage is TRBJ2-7, with 9 bases aligning to TRBD2. The CDR3 has 15 amino acids. CDR1 and CDR2 (germline): DFQATT, SNEGSKA (reference sequence). V was pared by 2 bases and J by 4 bases, with 9 bases of the junction left unmatched. The CDR3 is CSARMWGTSLYEQYF. As DNA, the CDR3 is TGCAGTGCTAGAATGTGGGGGACTAGCTTGTACGAGCAGTACTTC.

The chain is built from TRBV6-5 and TRBJ1-1; D unclear. CDR3 length: 15 amino acids. V was shortened by 0 bases and J by 3 bases, with 11 bases between the two germline ends. Germline V gives CDR1 MNHEY, CDR2 SVGAGI. CDR3 DNA sequence: TGTGCCAGCAGTTACTCCCTCGGACGCCACACTGAAGCTTTCTTT. Residues: CASSYSLGRHTEAFF.

This clonotype was recorded a few times. V and J are TRBV7-6 and TRBJ2-1; D unclear. Per the germline V gene, CDR1 is SGHVS and CDR2 is FNYEAQ. This CDR3 is 13 amino acids long. V lost 5 bases and J 7 bases, leaving 12 bases between the germline ends. The DNA of the CDR3 is TGTGCCAGCAGCACAAGGCCGTTAAATGAGCAGTTCTTC. Protein product: CASSTRPLNEQFF.

This clonotype was seen only a few times. Relative to the germline gene, one junction end is altered; a read error may explain this. V and J are TRBV7-2 and TRBJ1-1; no definite D call. The V gene's germline CDR1 is SGHTA and CDR2 FQGNSA. The length of the CDR3 is 16 residues. The CDR3 reads CASRLDSIGSNTEAFF. The CDR3 nucleotides read TGTGCCAGCAGATTAGATTCTATTGGCTCGAACACTGAAGCTTTCTTT. The variable domain in full, completed from reference TRBV7-2 and TRBJ1-1, reads GAGVSQSPSNKVTEKGKDVELRCDPISGHTALYWYRQSLGQGLEFLIYFQGNSAPDKSGLPSDRFSAERTGGSVSTLTIQRTQQEDSAVYLCASRLDSIGSNTEAFFGQGTRLTVV.

The chain is built from TRBV7-2 and TRBJ2-7; D remains ambiguous. This CDR3 region has 13 residues. Trimming took off 5 bases at V and 7 bases at J, with 15 bases between the two ends. CDR1 is SGHTA and CDR2 is FQGNSA in the germline V gene. In nucleotides, the CDR3 is TGTGCCAGCAGCCCTCCGGGCGACAATGAGCAGTACTTC. Translating gives CASSPPGDNEQYF.

This clonotype was picked up many times. This sequence joins TRBV7-6 and TRBJ1-6; D perhaps matches TRBD1 (6 bases). Trimming took off 5 bases at V and 6 bases at J, with 11 bases between the two ends. CDR3 length equals 14 residues. Looked up from germline, CDR1 is SGHVS and CDR2 is FNYEAQ. CDR3 region: CASSPGGANSPLHF. The CDR3 nucleotides are TGTGCCAGCAGCCCCGGGGGGGCTAATTCACCCCTCCACTTT.

The gene calls are TRBV19 and TRBJ1-5, with 7 bases identical to TRBD1. This CDR3 spans 15 amino acids. CDR1 is LNHDA and CDR2 is SQIVND in the germline V gene (reference sequence). J was trimmed by 4 bases and V by 6 bases; bases with no gene match: 9. This chain's CDR3 is CASSKQGWQNQPQHF. In nucleotides, the CDR3 is TGTGCCAGTAGCAAACAGGGGTGGCAAAATCAGCCCCAGCATTTT.

The rearrangement links TRBV6-1 to TRBJ1-1, with D possibly TRBD1 on 6 matching bases. This CDR3 has 11 residues. Looked up from germline, CDR1 is MNHNS and CDR2 is SASEGT. The CDR3 sequence is CAQGENTEAFF. Written as DNA, the CDR3 is TGTGCACAGGGAGAGAACACTGAAGCTTTCTTT.

The chain combines TRBV27 with TRBJ1-2, with a tentative D call TRBD1 (6 bases). This CDR3 is built from 14 residues. V lost 0 bases, J lost 8 bases, and 13 bases lay in between. Germline lookup yields CDR1 MNHEY and CDR2 SMNVEV (reference sequence). In DNA form, the CDR3 reads TGTGCCAGCAGTTTATCGATGGGGGCTGGGGGCTACACCTTC. Translating it yields CASSLSMGAGGYTF.

This clonotype was detected only a few times. The rearrangement joins TRBV7-3 to TRBJ2-3; tentative D call: TRBD2 (7 bases). The V gene's germline CDR1 is SGHTA and CDR2 FQGTGA. Trimming took 5 bases from V and 5 from J, leaving 20 bases between them. The CDR3 spans 16 residues. The CDR3 bases are TGTGCCAGCAGCCCGATTGTTGGGGGGGCGGAAGATACGCAGTATTTT. Translating gives CASSPIVGGAEDTQYF.

The genes are TRBV7-9 and TRBJ1-1; D ambiguous. The V gene's germline CDR1 is SEHNR and CDR2 FQNEAQ (reference sequence). The CDR3 covers 14 residues. V lost 1 base and J lost 5, with 11 bases in between. CDR3 bases: TGTGCCAGCAGCTTAGGAAAGCGGGTAACTGAAGCTTTCTTT. It is translated as CASSLGKRVTEAFF. The complete variable domain, with remaining parts taken from reference TRBV7-9 and TRBJ1-1, reads DTGVSQNPRHKITKRGQNVTFRCDPISEHNRLYWYRQTLGQGPEFLTYFQNEAQLEKSRLLSDRFSAERPKGSFSTLEIQRTEQGDSAMYLCASSLGKRVTEAFFGQGTRLTVV.

This clonotype has at least ten counts. The V gene is TRBV7-6, the J gene TRBJ2-2; the match to TRBD2 covers 12 bases. J gave up 3 bases and V 0 bases, and 2 bases lay outside the gene matches. CDR3 length: 17 amino acids. Germline V gene lookup returns CDR1 SGHVS and CDR2 FNYEAQ. Here the CDR3 DNA reads TGTGCCAGCAGCTTAGCGGGACTAGCGGGTTACACCGGGGAGCTGTTTTTT. Its protein product is CASSLAGLAGYTGELFF.

This clonotype was detected once. The chain links TRBV28 to TRBJ1-1; D is ambiguous. The V and J ends lost 3 bases and 0 bases respectively, with 23 bases between them. The CDR3 spans 19 residues. Germline CDR1 and CDR2: MDHEN and SYDVKM. The CDR3 region is CASSFDTMIDQFMNTEAFF. CDR3 bases: TGTGCCAGCAGTTTTGACACCATGATCGACCAATTCATGAACACTGAAGCTTTCTTT.

This chain links TRBV20-1 with TRBJ1-6, with 9 bases that match TRBD1. CDR1 is DFQATT, CDR2 SNEGSKA, per germline (reference sequence). The CDR3 totals 16 residues. V was clipped by 0 bases and J by 7 bases; unmatched bases: 7. Written as DNA, the CDR3 is TGCAGTGCTAGAGACCCCGGGACAGGGAAGAATTCACCCCTCCACTTT. It yields the protein CSARDPGTGKNSPLHF.